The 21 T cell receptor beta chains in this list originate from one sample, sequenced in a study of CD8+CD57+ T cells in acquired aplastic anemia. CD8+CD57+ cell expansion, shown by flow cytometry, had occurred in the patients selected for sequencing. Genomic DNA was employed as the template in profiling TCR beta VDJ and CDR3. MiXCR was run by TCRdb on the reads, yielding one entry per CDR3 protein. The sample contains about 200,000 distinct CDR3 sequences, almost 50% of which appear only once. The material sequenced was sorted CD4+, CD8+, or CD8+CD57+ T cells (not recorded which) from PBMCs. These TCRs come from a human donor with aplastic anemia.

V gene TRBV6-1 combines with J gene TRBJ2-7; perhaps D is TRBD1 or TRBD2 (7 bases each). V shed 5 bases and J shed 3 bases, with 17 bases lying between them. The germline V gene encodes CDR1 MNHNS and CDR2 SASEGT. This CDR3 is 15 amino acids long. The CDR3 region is CASSFDRDYGYEQYF. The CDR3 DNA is TGTGCCAGCAGTTTCGACAGGGACTATGGCTACGAGCAGTACTTC.

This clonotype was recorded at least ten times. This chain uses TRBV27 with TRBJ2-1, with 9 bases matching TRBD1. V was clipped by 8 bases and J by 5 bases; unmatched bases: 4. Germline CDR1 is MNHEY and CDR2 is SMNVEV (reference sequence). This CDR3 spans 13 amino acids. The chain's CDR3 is CASGTGGHNEQFF. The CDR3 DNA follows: TGTGCCAGCGGCACAGGGGGCCACAATGAGCAGTTCTTC.

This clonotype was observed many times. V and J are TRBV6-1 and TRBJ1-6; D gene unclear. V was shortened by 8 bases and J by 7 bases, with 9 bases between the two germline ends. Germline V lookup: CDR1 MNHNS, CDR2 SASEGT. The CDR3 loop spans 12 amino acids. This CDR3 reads CASAPRNSPLHF. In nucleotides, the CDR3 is TGTGCCAGCGCTCCGAGAAATTCACCCCTCCACTTT.

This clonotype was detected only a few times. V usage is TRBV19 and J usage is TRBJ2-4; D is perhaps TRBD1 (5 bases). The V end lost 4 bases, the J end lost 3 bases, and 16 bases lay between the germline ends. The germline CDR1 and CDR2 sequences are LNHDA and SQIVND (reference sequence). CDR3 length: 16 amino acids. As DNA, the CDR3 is TGTGCCAGTAGTACTCATGTCTGGGGCGGCAAAAACATTCAGTACTTC. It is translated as CASSTHVWGGKNIQYF. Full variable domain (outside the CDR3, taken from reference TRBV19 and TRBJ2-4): DGGITQSPKYLFRKEGQNVTLSCEQNLNHDAMYWYRQDPGQGLRLIYYSQIVNDFQKGDIAEGYSVSREKKESFPLTVTSAQKNPTAFYLCASSTHVWGGKNIQYFGAGTRLSVL.

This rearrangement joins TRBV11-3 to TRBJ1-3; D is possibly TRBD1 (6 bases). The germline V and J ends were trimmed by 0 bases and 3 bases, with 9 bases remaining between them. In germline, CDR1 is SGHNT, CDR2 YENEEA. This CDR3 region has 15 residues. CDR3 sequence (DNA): TGTGCCAGCAGCTTAGAACAGGGTAGTGGAAACACCATATATTTT. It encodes CASSLEQGSGNTIYF.

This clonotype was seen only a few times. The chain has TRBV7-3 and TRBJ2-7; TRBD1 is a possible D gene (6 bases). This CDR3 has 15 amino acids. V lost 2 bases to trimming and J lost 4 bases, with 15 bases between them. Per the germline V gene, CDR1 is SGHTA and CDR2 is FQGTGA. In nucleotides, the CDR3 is TGTGCCAGCAGCTTAGAGGGGCAGGGGCCTTACGAGCAGTACTTC. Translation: CASSLEGQGPYEQYF.

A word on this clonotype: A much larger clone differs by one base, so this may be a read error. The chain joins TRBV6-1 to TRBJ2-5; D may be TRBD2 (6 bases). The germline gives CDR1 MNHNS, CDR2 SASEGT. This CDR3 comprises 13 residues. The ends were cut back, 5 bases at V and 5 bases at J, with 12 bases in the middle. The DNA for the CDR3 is TGTGCCAGCAGTTACGACGGAGGGGAGACCCAGTACTTC. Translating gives CASSYDGGETQYF.

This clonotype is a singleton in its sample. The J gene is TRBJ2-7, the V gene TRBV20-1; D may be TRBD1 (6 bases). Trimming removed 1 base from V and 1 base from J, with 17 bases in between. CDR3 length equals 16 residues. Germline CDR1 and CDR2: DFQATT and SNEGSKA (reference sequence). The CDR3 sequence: CSARGTVGAVSYEQYF. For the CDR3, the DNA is TGCAGTGCTAGAGGTACCGTGGGGGCTGTATCCTACGAGCAGTACTTC.

CDR3 DNA sequence: TGCGCCAGCAGCTTGGGTTCCAGGGAAGGAGATACGCAGTATTTT. It is translated as CASSLGSREGDTQYF. The chain joins TRBV5-1 to TRBJ2-3, with D possibly matching TRBD1 (5 bases). This CDR3 is 15 amino acids long. Germline assignment: CDR1 SGHRS and CDR2 YFSETQ. The V and J ends lost 0 bases and 5 bases respectively, with 13 bases between them.

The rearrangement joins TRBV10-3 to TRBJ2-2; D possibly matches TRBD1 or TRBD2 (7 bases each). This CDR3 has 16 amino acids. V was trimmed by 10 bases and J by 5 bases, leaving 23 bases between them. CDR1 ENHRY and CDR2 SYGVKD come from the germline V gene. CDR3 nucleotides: TGTGCCACCGGGTCCAGCGGGGCAGGGGGGACCGGGGAGCTGTTTTTT. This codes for CATGSSGAGGTGELFF.

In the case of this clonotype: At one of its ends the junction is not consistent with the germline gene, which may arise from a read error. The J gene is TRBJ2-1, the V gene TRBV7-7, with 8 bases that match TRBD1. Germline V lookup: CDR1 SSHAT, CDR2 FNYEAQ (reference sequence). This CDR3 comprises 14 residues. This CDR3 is CASSLGTGLNEQFF. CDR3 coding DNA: TGTGCTAGCAGCTTGGGGACAGGTCTGAATGAGCAGTTCTTC. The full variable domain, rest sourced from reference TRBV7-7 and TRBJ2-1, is GAGVSQSPRYKVTKRGQDVTLRCDPISSHATLYWYQQALGQGPEFLTYFNYEAQPDKSGLPSDRFSAERPEGSISTLTIQRTEQRDSAMYRCASSLGTGLNEQFFGPGTRLTVL.

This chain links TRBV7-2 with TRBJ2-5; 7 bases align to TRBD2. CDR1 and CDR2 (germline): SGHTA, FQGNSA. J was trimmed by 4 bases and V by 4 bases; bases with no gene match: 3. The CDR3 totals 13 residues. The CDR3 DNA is TGTGCCAGCAGCTCCGGCGGGAGAGAGACCCAGTACTTC. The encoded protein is CASSSGGRETQYF.

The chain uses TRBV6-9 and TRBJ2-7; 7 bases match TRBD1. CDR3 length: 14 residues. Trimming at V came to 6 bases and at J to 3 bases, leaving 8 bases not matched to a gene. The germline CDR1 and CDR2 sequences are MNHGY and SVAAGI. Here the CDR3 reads CASRTGQRVYEQYF. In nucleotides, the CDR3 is TGTGCCAGCAGGACGGGACAGCGAGTCTACGAGCAGTACTTC.

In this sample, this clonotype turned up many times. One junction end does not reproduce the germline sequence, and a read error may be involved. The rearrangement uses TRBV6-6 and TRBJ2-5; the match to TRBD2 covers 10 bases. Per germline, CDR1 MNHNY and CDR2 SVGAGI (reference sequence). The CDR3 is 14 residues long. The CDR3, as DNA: TGTGCCAGCAGTTACATTCGAGCGGGGGGGAGGATGATCTTC. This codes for CASSYIRAGGRMIF.

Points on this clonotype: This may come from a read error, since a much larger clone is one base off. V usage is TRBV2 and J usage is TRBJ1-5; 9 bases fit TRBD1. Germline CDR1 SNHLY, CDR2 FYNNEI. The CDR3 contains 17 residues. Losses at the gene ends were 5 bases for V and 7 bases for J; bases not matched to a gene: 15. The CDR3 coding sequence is TGTGCCAGCAGTTACTCCACCCGAGGGACAGGGTGGCAGCCCCAGCATTTT. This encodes CASSYSTRGTGWQPQHF. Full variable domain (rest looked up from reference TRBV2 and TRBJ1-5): EPEVTQTPSHQVTQMGQEVILRCVPISNHLYFYWYRQILGQKVEFLVSFYNNEISEKSEIFDDQFSVERPDGSNFTLKIRSTKLEDSAMYFCASSYSTRGTGWQPQHFGDGTRLSIL.

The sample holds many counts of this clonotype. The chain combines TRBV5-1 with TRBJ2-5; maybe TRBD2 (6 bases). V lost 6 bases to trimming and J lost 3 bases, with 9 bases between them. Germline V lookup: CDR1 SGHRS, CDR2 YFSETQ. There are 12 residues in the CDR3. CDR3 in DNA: TGCGCCAGCACCAGGGAGGAAGAGACCCAGTACTTC. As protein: CASTREEETQYF.

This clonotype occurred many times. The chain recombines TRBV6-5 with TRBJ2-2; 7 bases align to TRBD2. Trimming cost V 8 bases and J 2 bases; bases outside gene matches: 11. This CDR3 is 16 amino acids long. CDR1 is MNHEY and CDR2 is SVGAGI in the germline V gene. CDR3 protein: CASHRRGVGNTGELFF. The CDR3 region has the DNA TGTGCCAGCCATCGTCGGGGGGTGGGCAACACCGGGGAGCTGTTTTTT.

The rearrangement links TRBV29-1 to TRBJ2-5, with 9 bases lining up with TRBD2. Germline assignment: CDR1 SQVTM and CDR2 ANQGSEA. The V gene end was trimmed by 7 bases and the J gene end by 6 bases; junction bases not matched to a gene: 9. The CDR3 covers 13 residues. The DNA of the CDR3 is TGCAGCGGACCAGCGGGGGGAACAAAGACCCAGTACTTC. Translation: CSGPAGGTKTQYF. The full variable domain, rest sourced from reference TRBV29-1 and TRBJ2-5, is SAVISQKPSRDICQRGTSLTIQCQVDSQVTMMFWYRQQPGQSLTLIATANQGSEATYESGFVIDKFPISRPNLTFSTLTVSNMSPEDSSIYLCSGPAGGTKTQYFGPGTRLLVL.

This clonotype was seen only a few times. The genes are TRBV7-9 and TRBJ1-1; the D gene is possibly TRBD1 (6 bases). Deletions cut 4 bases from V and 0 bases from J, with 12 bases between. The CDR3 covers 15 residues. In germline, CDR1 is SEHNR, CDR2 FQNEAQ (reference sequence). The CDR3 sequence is CASSSRTAMNTEAFF. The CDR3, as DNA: TGTGCCAGCAGCTCAAGGACAGCCATGAACACTGAAGCTTTCTTT.

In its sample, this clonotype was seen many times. The CDR3: CASSTTTGRATEAFF. CDR3 nucleotide sequence: TGTGCCAGTAGTACCACGACAGGGCGGGCCACTGAAGCTTTCTTT. The J gene is TRBJ1-1, the V gene TRBV19; 7 bases fit TRBD1. The J segment lost 4 bases and the V segment lost 4 bases, leaving 9 bases of the junction unmatched. From germline, CDR1 is LNHDA and CDR2 SQIVND (reference sequence). CDR3 size: 15 residues.

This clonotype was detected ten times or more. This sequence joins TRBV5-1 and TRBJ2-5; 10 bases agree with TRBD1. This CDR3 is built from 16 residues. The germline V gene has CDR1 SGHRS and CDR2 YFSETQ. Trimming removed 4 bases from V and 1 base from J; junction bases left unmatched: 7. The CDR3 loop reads CASSMTGGNLQETQYF. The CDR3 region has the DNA TGCGCCAGCAGCATGACAGGGGGCAACCTCCAAGAGACCCAGTACTTC.